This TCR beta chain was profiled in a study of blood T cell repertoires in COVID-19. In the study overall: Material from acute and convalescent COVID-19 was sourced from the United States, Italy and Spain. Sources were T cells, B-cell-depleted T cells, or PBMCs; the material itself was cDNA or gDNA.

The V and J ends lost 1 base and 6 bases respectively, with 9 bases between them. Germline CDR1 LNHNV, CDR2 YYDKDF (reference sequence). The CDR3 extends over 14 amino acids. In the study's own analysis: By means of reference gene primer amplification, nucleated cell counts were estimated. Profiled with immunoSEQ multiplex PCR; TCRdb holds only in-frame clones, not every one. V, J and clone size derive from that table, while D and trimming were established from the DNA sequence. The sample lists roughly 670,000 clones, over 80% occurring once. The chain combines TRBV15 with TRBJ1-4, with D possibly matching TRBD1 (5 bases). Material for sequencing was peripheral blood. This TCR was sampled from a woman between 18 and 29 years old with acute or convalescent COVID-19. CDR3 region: CATSRGGVDEKLFF. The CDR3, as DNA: TGTGCCACCAGCAGAGGGGGGGTCGATGAAAAACTGTTTTTT.